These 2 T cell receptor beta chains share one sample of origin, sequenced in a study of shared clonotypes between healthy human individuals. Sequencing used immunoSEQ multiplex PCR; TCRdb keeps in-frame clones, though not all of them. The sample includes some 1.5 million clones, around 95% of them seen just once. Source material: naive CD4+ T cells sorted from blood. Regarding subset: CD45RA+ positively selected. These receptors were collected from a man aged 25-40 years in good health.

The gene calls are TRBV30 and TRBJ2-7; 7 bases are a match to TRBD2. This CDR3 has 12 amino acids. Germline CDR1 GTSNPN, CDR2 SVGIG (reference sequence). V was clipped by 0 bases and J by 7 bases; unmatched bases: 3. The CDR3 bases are TGTGCCTGGAGTGTACTAGCGTGGGAGCAGTACTTC. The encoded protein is CAWSVLAWEQYF. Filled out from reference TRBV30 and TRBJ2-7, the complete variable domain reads SQTIHQWPATLVQPVGSPLSLECTVEGTSNPNLYWYRQAAGRGLQLLFYSVGIGQISSEVPQNLSASRPQDRQFILSSKKLLLSDSGFYLCAWSVLAWEQYFGPGTRLTVT.

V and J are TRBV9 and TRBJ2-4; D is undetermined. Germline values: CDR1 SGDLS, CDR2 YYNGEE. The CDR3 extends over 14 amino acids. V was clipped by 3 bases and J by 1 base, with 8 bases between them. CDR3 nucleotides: TGTGCCAGCAGCGCTCAGGCGGCCAAAAACATTCAGTACTTC. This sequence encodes CASSAQAAKNIQYF.